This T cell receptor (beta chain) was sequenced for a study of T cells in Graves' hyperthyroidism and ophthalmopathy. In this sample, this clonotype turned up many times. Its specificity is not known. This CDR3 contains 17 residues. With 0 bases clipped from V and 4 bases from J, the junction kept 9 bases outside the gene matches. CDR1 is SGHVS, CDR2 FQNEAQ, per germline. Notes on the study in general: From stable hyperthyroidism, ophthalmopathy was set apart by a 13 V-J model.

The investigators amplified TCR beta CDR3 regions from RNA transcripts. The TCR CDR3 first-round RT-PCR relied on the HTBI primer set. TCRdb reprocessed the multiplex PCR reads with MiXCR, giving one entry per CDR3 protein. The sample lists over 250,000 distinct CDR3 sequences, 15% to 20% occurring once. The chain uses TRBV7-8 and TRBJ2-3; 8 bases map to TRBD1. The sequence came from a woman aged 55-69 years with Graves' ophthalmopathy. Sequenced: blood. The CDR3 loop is CASSLAIQGAYADTQYF. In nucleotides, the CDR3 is TGTGCCAGCAGCTTAGCGATTCAGGGGGCATATGCAGATACGCAGTATTTT.